The present entry profiles one T cell receptor (beta chain) with its context. The antigen it recognizes is unknown. Per-base qualities were not stored, and no clone one base away is much larger. This entry is derived from a study of cytotoxic CD8 clonotypes in ibrutinib-treated CLL (dated by TCRdb to the early 2020s). Describing the broader study: In this cohort, about 16 patients were treatment-naive and 11 to 12 were relapsed/refractory, while roughly 18 had unmutated IGHV. Partial responses were observed in some 24 patients and complete responses in 2; after a median follow-up of around 68 months, remission was maintained in roughly 15 patients and progression was observed in approximately twelve. Response samples were taken after a median of 12 months on treatment, ranging from roughly 6 to 36 months. Samples averaged roughly 280,000 productive templates and some 91,000 productive rearrangements. Longitudinal samples were obtainable from about 30% of the roughly 90 participants in the trial. Cryopreserved peripheral blood mononuclear cells were obtained before treatment, at response, and at either sustained remission or disease progression.

For TCR beta library preparation, around 2.1 micrograms of genomic DNA were extracted from the cryopreserved PBMCs. Longitudinal blood samples from CLL patients on ibrutinib monotherapy underwent high-throughput TCR beta sequencing. The patients took part in an open-label, single-center phase 2 trial of ibrutinib monotherapy. The investigation overall reported the following: At ibrutinib response clonality went up, during sustained remission it held steady, and at progression it dropped back toward baseline. Sampling times were not matched between sustained-remission and progressing patients, and lymph node repertoires were not studied. Public clonotypes were rare and either shrank or stayed stable during treatment, and the rise in clonality at ibrutinib response reflected expansion of private clonotypes. Baseline clonality exceeded that of age-matched healthy donors and correlated strongly with circulating CD8+ T-cell counts.

A MiSeq instrument was used for deep resolution sequencing, which targeted depths ranging from 1 in 1 million up to 1 in 200,000 T cells, with coverage averaging 10x for each clonotype. TCR beta libraries were generated with the immunoSEQ hsTCRB Kit. The paper's processing steps were these. The data were analyzed with ImmunoSEQ Analyzer and ImmunoSEQ Data Assistant, and V, D and J gene assignments followed IMGT definitions. Clonality, which ranges from 0 to 1, was calculated as one minus the normalized Shannon entropy of productive rearrangement frequencies. Only overrepresented clonotypes making up at least 0.05% of the repertoire of each patient were included in the public clonotype analysis. Fewer than 15 age-matched healthy donor repertoires from immuneACCESS served as clonality controls. Entries here come from immuneACCESS through TCRdb and include only in-frame sequences with V and J called. Some clones fail to appear in such tables; in the studies checked, an unresolved V gene covers under half of the shortfall, and the cause of the remainder is unknown. The DNA was the basis for D and trimming; V, J and clone size are from that table. This sample holds about 310,000 clones; roughly 80% were observed only once. Together, the top ten hold approximately 7% of the sample.

Per the germline V gene (reference sequence), GTSNPN is the CDR1 and SVGIG is the CDR2. V is pared back by 5 bases and J by 3 bases, with 13 bases lying between the germline termini. From its cysteine to its phenylalanine, the CDR3 spans 14 amino acids. Solely the CDR3 DNA is kept, with 42 bases framed from the first base. The origin of this receptor is a human donor with chronic lymphocytic leukemia. The rearrangement combines TRBV30 with TRBJ2-2, with TRBD2 perhaps the D gene, on 5 matching bases. Material: PBMCs, obtained before ibrutinib treatment. The CDR3 has the sequence CAWAQRRYTGELFF. DNA sequence: TGTGCCTGGGCCCAGCGGAGATACACCGGGGAGCTGTTTTTT. The variable domain in full, with residues beyond the CDR3 obtained from the reference TRBV30 and TRBJ2-2 genes, is SQTIHQWPATLVQPVGSPLSLECTVEGTSNPNLYWYRQAAGRGLQLLFYSVGIGQISSEVPQNLSASRPQDRQFILSSKKLLLSDSGFYLCAWAQRRYTGELFFGEGSRLTVL.